These T cell receptor beta chains were read from a single sample in a study of blood T cell repertoires in COVID-19. Produced via immunoSEQ multiplex PCR; TCRdb's table is partial and in-frame only. The sample includes some 48,000 clones, roughly 89% of them seen just once. Material: peripheral blood. The receptors stem from a woman aged 80 or over with acute or convalescent COVID-19. CDR3s include the opening cysteine and the closing phenylalanine or tryptophan. Fields, in order: D gene, clone size, J gene, V gene, CDR3 protein, CDR3 DNA. A D gene is named only where the DNA matches it firmly. Size tells how often a clone was seen (once, few, many) or the class of an expanded clone, and some rows leave it out.

>TRBD1|few|TRBJ2-3|TRBV5-8
CASNLRQGSTDTQYF
TGTGCCAGCAACCTTCGACAGGGCAGCACAGATACGCAGTATTTT
>-|-|TRBJ2-3|TRBV10-3
CAISEPTATDTQYF
TGTGCCATCAGTGAGCCGACAGCAACAGATACGCAGTATTTT
>TRBD1|-|TRBJ1-1|TRBV2
CASSEIGRGDPEAFF
TGTGCCAGCAGTGAAATAGGCAGGGGGGATCCTGAAGCTTTCTTT
>-|once|TRBJ1-3|TRBV27
CASSLQGPAGNTIYF
TGTGCCAGCAGTTTGCAGGGTCCAGCTGGAAACACCATATATTTT
>TRBD1|-|TRBJ1-2|TRBV6-1
CASSEVRTGGGYTF
TGTGCCAGCAGTGAAGTCCGGACAGGTGGGGGCTACACCTTC
>TRBD2|-|TRBJ2-2|TRBV10-3
CAISETGGYTGELFF
TGTGCCATCAGTGAAACGGGGGGGTACACCGGGGAGCTGTTTTTT
>-|-|TRBJ1-2|TRBV29-1
CSVEDPANYGYTF
TGCAGCGTTGAAGATCCAGCTAACTATGGCTACACCTTC
>-|-|TRBJ2-3|TRBV11-2
CASSPGLTPDTQYF
TGTGCCAGCAGCCCGGGACTGACACCAGATACGCAGTATTTT
>-|few|TRBJ2-3|TRBV19
CASSPSVLSDTQYF
TGTGCCAGTAGTCCTAGCGTACTATCGGATACGCAGTATTTT
>-|-|TRBJ2-2|TRBV29-1
CSVEGTVGGLFF
TGCAGCGTTGAAGGAACGGTGGGGGGGCTGTTTTTT
>-|-|TRBJ1-1|TRBV6-6
CASSSSTGTEAFF
TGTGCCAGCAGCTCCTCCACGGGCACTGAAGCTTTCTTT
>-|-|TRBJ2-3|TRBV27
CASSLAGQPQADTQYF
TGTGCCAGCAGTTTAGCAGGCCAACCCCAGGCAGATACGCAGTATTTT
>-|-|TRBJ2-6|TRBV10-3
CAISDGQGSHSGANVLTF
TGTGCCATCAGTGATGGTCAGGGCTCCCACTCTGGGGCCAACGTCCTGACTTTC
>-|-|TRBJ2-2|TRBV5-5
CASSLGGDGELFF
TGTGCCAGCAGCTTGGGAGGTGACGGGGAGCTGTTTTTT
>TRBD1|-|TRBJ1-4|TRBV28
CASSIRTGEYEKLFF
TGTGCCAGCAGCATAAGGACAGGCGAGTATGAAAAACTGTTTTTT
>-|-|TRBJ1-1|TRBV28
CASSSPSAGNTEAFF
TGTGCCAGCAGCTCCCCCTCGGCAGGGAACACTGAAGCTTTCTTT
>TRBD2|-|TRBJ2-4|TRBV2
CASSGTSGSPNIQYF
TGTGCCAGCAGTGGGACTAGCGGGTCTCCGAACATTCAGTACTTC
>-|-|TRBJ1-5|TRBV12-3/TRBV12-4
CASTADRNQPQHF
TGTGCCAGCACCGCAGACAGGAATCAGCCCCAGCATTTT
>TRBD1|-|TRBJ1-2|TRBV29-1
CSVGQGDHGYTF
TGCAGCGTGGGACAGGGGGACCATGGCTACACCTTC
>-|-|TRBJ1-5|TRBV2
CASSLTYSNQPQHF
TGTGCCAGCAGTTTAACTTATAGCAATCAGCCCCAGCATTTT
>-|-|TRBJ1-4|TRBV20-1
CSASWREKLFF
TGCAGTGCTAGTTGGAGGGAAAAACTGTTTTTT
>TRBD1|once|TRBJ2-2|TRBV9
CASSEWDRGDTGELFF
TGTGCCAGCAGCGAGTGGGACAGGGGAGATACCGGGGAGCTGTTTTTT
>-|-|TRBJ2-1|TRBV11-2
CASSLGAGSSYNEQFF
TGTGCCAGCAGCTTGGGGGCGGGTAGCTCCTACAATGAGCAGTTCTTC
>TRBD2|-|TRBJ2-5|TRBV2
CASGGTSGVQETQYF
TGTGCCAGCGGGGGGACTAGCGGGGTCCAAGAGACCCAGTACTTC
>TRBD1|-|TRBJ2-3|TRBV19
CASSFSGTGLYTQYF
TGTGCCAGTAGTTTTTCCGGGACAGGGCTGTATACGCAGTATTTT
>-|-|TRBJ1-1|TRBV2
CASSDLARNTEAFF
TGTGCCAGCAGTGACCTTGCCAGGAACACTGAAGCTTTCTTT
>-|once|TRBJ1-5|TRBV11-2
CASSLSGGPSNQPQHF
TGTGCCAGCAGCCTTTCCGGGGGTCCGAGCAATCAGCCCCAGCATTTT
>-|-|TRBJ1-4|TRBV3-1/TRBV3-2
CASSQASQRGEKLFF
TGTGCCAGCAGCCAGGCCTCTCAAAGGGGCGAAAAACTGTTTTTT
>-|-|TRBJ1-3|TRBV28
CASGTRLSGNTIYF
TGTGCCAGCGGTACTAGGCTCTCTGGAAACACCATATATTTT
>-|-|TRBJ2-1|TRBV10-1
CASSDPGRLHNEQFF
TGCGCCAGCAGTGATCCAGGGAGGCTTCACAATGAGCAGTTCTTC
>-|-|TRBJ1-1|TRBV5-1
CASSLNEGEAFF
TGCGCCAGCAGCTTGAATGAGGGTGAAGCTTTCTTT
>-|-|TRBJ2-3|TRBV7-9
CASSPRLEPTDTQYF
TGTGCCAGCAGCCCCCGGCTAGAACCCACAGATACGCAGTATTTT
>TRBD2|-|TRBJ2-3|TRBV5-5
CASSLTASGAQGDTQYF
TGTGCCAGCAGCTTGACGGCTAGCGGGGCACAGGGAGATACGCAGTATTTT
>-|once|TRBJ2-2|TRBV5-4
CASSWDNPTGELFF
TGTGCCAGCAGCTGGGACAACCCCACCGGGGAGCTGTTTTTT
>TRBD1|-|TRBJ2-1|TRBV2
CASSRDRYNEQFF
TGTGCCAGCAGTAGGGACAGGTACAATGAGCAGTTCTTC
>TRBD1|-|TRBJ2-1|TRBV6-1
CASSDEGQGYNEQFF
TGTGCCAGCAGTGACGAGGGACAGGGGTACAATGAGCAGTTCTTC
>TRBD2|-|TRBJ2-5|TRBV9
CASSVALAGIQQETQYF
TGTGCCAGCAGCGTAGCGCTAGCGGGGATACAACAAGAGACCCAGTACTTC
>-|-|TRBJ2-7|TRBV30
CAWSGTSLRGYEQYF
TGTGCCTGGAGTGGCACCTCCCTCCGGGGGTACGAGCAGTACTTC
>TRBD2|-|TRBJ2-3|TRBV4-1
CASSRIQRGGPTDTQYF
TGCGCCAGCAGCCGAATTCAGCGGGGGGGCCCCACAGATACGCAGTATTTT
>-|-|TRBJ1-1|TRBV7-2
CASRGGTAPNTEAFF
TGTGCCAGCAGGGGGGGTACCGCCCCGAACACTGAAGCTTTCTTT
>-|-|TRBJ2-3|TRBV5-1
CASSLATRADTQYF
TGCGCCAGCAGCTTGGCCACGAGGGCCGATACGCAGTATTTT
>-|-|TRBJ2-7|TRBV15
CATSRDFVAANYEQYF
TGTGCCACCAGCAGAGATTTTGTAGCCGCGAACTACGAGCAGTACTTC
>TRBD1|-|TRBJ1-5|TRBV4-2
CASSQGIPGQGVQPQHF
TGTGCCAGCAGCCAAGGAATTCCGGGACAGGGGGTTCAGCCCCAGCATTTT
>TRBD1|few|TRBJ2-1|TRBV18
CATSPGQGYNEQFF
TGTGCCACTTCCCCGGGACAGGGTTACAATGAGCAGTTCTTC
>-|-|TRBJ1-6|TRBV2
CASSTPQGSIFNSPLHF
TGTGCCAGCAGTACGCCACAGGGTTCTATATTTAATTCACCCCTCCACTTT
>-|-|TRBJ2-6|TRBV30
CAWSTPGVGVAGANVLTF
TGTGCCTGGAGTACCCCGGGGGTCGGGGTGGCTGGGGCCAACGTCCTGACTTTC
>TRBD2|-|TRBJ2-7|TRBV11-2
CASSFPRTSGRHEQYF
TGTGCCAGCAGCTTCCCCCGGACTAGCGGCAGGCACGAGCAGTACTTC
>TRBD1|-|TRBJ1-3|TRBV19
CASSIGTADSGNTIYF
TGTGCCAGTAGTATCGGGACAGCCGACTCTGGAAACACCATATATTTT
>-|few|TRBJ2-2|TRBV5-1
CASTPAATGGDTGELFF
TGCGCCAGCACCCCGGCAGCGACAGGCGGTGACACCGGGGAGCTGTTTTTT
>-|-|TRBJ2-1|TRBV7-9
CASSPTRNEQFF
TGTGCCAGCAGCCCGACTAGGAATGAGCAGTTCTTC
>-|-|TRBJ1-2|TRBV5-4
CASSSVVGTDYGYTF
TGTGCCAGCAGCTCCGTGGTTGGGACTGACTATGGCTACACCTTC
>-|-|TRBJ1-6|TRBV19
CASSMQYNSPLHF
TGTGCCAGTAGTATGCAGTATAATTCACCCCTCCACTTT
>-|-|TRBJ1-2|TRBV6-1
CASNQGLNYGYTF
TGTGCCAGCAACCAGGGCCTGAACTATGGCTACACCTTC